The 26 T cell receptor beta chains in this list originate from one sample, sequenced in a study of cytotoxic CD8 clonotypes in ibrutinib-treated CLL. Data came from immunoSEQ multiplex PCR; TCRdb stores just in-frame clones and leaves some out. The table shows roughly 150,000 clones, with about 88% occurring only once. Here the sequenced sample was PBMCs, taken at disease progression, from a patient treated with ibrutinib. The receptors originated from a human donor with chronic lymphocytic leukemia.

CDR3 residues: CASSERPGASYEQYF. The CDR3 nucleotides read TGTGCCAGCAGTGAAAGGCCGGGGGCCTCCTACGAGCAGTACTTC. The V and J genes are TRBV2 and TRBJ2-7; D is tentatively TRBD1 or TRBD2 (6 bases each). This CDR3 contains 15 residues. The germline gives CDR1 SNHLY, CDR2 FYNNEI. Trimming removed 2 bases at V and 0 bases at J, with 11 bases between.

With regard to this clone: At one end the junction does not follow the germline gene, possibly because of a read error. This rearrangement joins TRBV19 to TRBJ1-4; the D gene is possibly TRBD1 (5 bases). CDR1 LNHDA and CDR2 SQIVND come from the germline V gene (reference sequence). This CDR3 has 16 amino acids. CDR3 sequence (DNA): TGTGCCAGTAGTCAAGACGGGGCCTCGCTTAATAAAAAACTGTTTTTT. This encodes CASSQDGASLNKKLFF.

The V call is TRBV28, the J call TRBJ1-2; unclear D gene. Germline-derived CDR1 and CDR2 are MDHEN and SYDVKM. This CDR3 comprises 11 residues. CDR3 sequence: CVAGASYGYTF. CDR3 nucleotide sequence: TGTGTAGCGGGCGCGAGCTATGGCTACACCTTC.

The rearrangement joins TRBV28 to TRBJ2-7; 9 bases map to TRBD1. Germline CDR1 and CDR2: MDHEN and SYDVKM. CDR3 length: 16 amino acids. The J segment lost 1 base and the V segment lost 6 bases, leaving 10 bases of the junction unmatched. The CDR3 reads CASSPLRTGDSYEQYF. The CDR3 DNA follows: TGTGCCAGCAGCCCACTGAGGACAGGGGATTCCTACGAGCAGTACTTC.

The V gene is TRBV5-8, the J gene TRBJ1-2; D is uncertain. CDR3 length: 11 amino acids. The germline V gene encodes CDR1 SGHTS and CDR2 YDEGEE. The V end lost 5 bases, the J end lost 3 bases, and 5 bases lay between the germline ends. CDR3 protein: CASRRDYGYTF. CDR3 in DNA: TGTGCCAGCAGGAGGGACTATGGCTACACCTTC.

This sequence joins TRBV15 and TRBJ1-5; D gene uncertain. V was trimmed by 1 base and J by 6 bases, leaving 4 bases between them. Germline-derived CDR1 and CDR2 are LNHNV and YYDKDF (reference sequence). The CDR3 runs to 12 residues. CDR3 in DNA: TGTGCCACCAGCAGAGTGGGTCAGCCCCAGCATTTT. Its protein product is CATSRVGQPQHF. Variable domain in full (rest from reference TRBV15 and TRBJ1-5): DAMVIQNPRYQVTQFGKPVTLSCSQTLNHNVMYWYQQKSSQAPKLLFHYYDKDFNNEADTPDNFQSRRPNTSFCFLDIRSPGLGDTAMYLCATSRVGQPQHFGDGTRLSIL.

The chain links TRBV11-2 to TRBJ2-7; 9 positions match TRBD2. The CDR3 totals 14 residues. J gave up 4 bases and V 1 base, and 2 bases lay outside the gene matches. Per the germline V gene, CDR1 is SGHAT and CDR2 is FQNNGV. The CDR3 DNA sequence: TGTGCCAGCAGCTTAGGGAGCGGGAGGTACGAGCAGTACTTC. Encoded protein: CASSLGSGRYEQYF.

V usage is TRBV5-5 and J usage is TRBJ1-2; D gene ambiguous. This CDR3 region has 15 residues. Trimming left V 1 base short and J 0 bases short, with 10 bases between. The germline V gene encodes CDR1 SGHKS and CDR2 YYEKEE (reference sequence). The CDR3, as DNA: TGTGCCAGCAGCTTGATGCATTCCGCTAACTATGGCTACACCTTC. Encoded protein: CASSLMHSANYGYTF.

The V call is TRBV27, the J call TRBJ1-2; 8 bases are a match to TRBD1. Unmatched junction bases numbered 15, after V lost 4 bases and J lost 8 bases. The V gene's germline CDR1 is MNHEY and CDR2 SMNVEV (reference sequence). CDR3 length equals 16 residues. In DNA form, the CDR3 reads TGTGCCAGCAGTTCATCAGGCCTATCGGACAGGGTGGGCTACACCTTC. Amino acid sequence: CASSSSGLSDRVGYTF.

V and J are TRBV12-5 and TRBJ2-7, with a weak D call TRBD1 (6 bases). CDR3 size: 13 residues. The V gene's germline CDR1 is LGHNT and CDR2 FRNRAP. V was clipped by 2 bases and J by 5 bases, with 10 bases between them. CDR3 bases: TGTGCTAGTGGTTTGACAGGGTCGGACGAGCAGTACTTC. It is translated as CASGLTGSDEQYF.

This chain joins TRBV11-2 and TRBJ1-1; TRBD1 might be the D (6 bases). The CDR3 extends over 16 amino acids. V lost 5 bases and J 4 bases, leaving 20 bases between the germline ends. Germline V gene data show CDR1 as SGHAT and CDR2 as FQNNGV. This CDR3 is CASSPFRQDPGTEAFF. The CDR3 DNA reads TGTGCCAGCAGCCCGTTTAGACAGGATCCGGGCACTGAAGCTTTCTTT. Using reference TRBV11-2 and TRBJ1-1 for the parts outside the CDR3, the full variable domain is EAGVAQSPRYKIIEKRQSVAFWCNPISGHATLYWYQQILGQGPKLLIQFQNNGVVDDSQLPKDRFSAERLKGVDSTLKIQPAKLEDSAVYLCASSPFRQDPGTEAFFGQGTRLTVV.

The table lists this clone with a few counts. The CDR3: CASSLTSGEQYF. The CDR3 nucleotides read TGCGCCAGCAGCTTGACTAGCGGTGAGCAGTACTTC. V and J are TRBV5-1 and TRBJ2-7, with TRBD2 identical over 8 bases. Trimming took 1 base from V and 7 from J; bases not matched to a gene: 1. The CDR3 spans 12 residues. CDR1 and CDR2 from the germline V gene are SGHRS and YFSETQ. The variable domain in full, completed from reference TRBV5-1 and TRBJ2-7, reads KAGVTQTPRYLIKTRGQQVTLSCSPISGHRSVSWYQQTPGQGLQFLFEYFSETQRNKGNFPGRFSGRQFSNSRSEMNVSTLELGDSALYLCASSLTSGEQYFGPGTRLTVT.

This clone was seen once. V usage is TRBV28 and J usage is TRBJ1-1, with TRBD1 identical over 9 bases. This CDR3 has 12 amino acids. Looked up from germline, CDR1 is MDHEN and CDR2 is SYDVKM. After removal of 11 bases from V and 1 base from J, the junction contained 2 bases not matched to a gene. This CDR3 is CAGQGRNTEAFF. The CDR3 coding sequence is TGTGCCGGACAGGGGCGGAACACTGAAGCTTTCTTT.

The sample holds a few counts of this clone. The chain joins TRBV30 to TRBJ2-1; a weak D match, TRBD2 (7 bases). Trimming pared 2 bases from V and 5 bases from J, leaving 25 bases between. The CDR3 loop spans 18 amino acids. Germline CDR1 and CDR2: GTSNPN and SVGIG (reference sequence). CDR3 nucleotide sequence: TGTGCCTGGAGTCTCTGGGGGGGCCCGGGGGAGTGGGACAATGAGCAGTTCTTC. It yields the protein CAWSLWGGPGEWDNEQFF.

The chain is built from TRBV4-1 and TRBJ2-1; 14 positions match TRBD2. Germline CDR1 reads MGHRA; CDR2 reads YSYEKL. This CDR3 has 16 amino acids. Trimming at V came to 5 bases and at J to 6 bases, leaving 6 bases not matched to a gene. CDR3 residues: CASSSPGTSGSNEQFF. CDR3 nucleotides: TGCGCCAGCAGCTCGCCGGGGACTAGCGGGAGCAATGAGCAGTTCTTC.

V gene TRBV29-1 combines with J gene TRBJ2-3; either TRBD1 or TRBD2 may supply D (7 bases each). The CDR3 consists of 16 residues. Germline lookup yields CDR1 SQVTM and CDR2 ANQGSEA. Trimming removed 7 bases from V and 5 bases from J, with 25 bases in between. Here the CDR3 DNA reads TGCAGCGCCACCCCTGAGGGCCCAGGGGGGGGAGATACGCAGTATTTT. Translated: CSATPEGPGGGDTQYF.

The chain is built from TRBV5-5 and TRBJ1-5, with no clear D. Trimming took 4 bases from V and 0 from J, leaving 11 bases between them. The germline gives CDR1 SGHKS, CDR2 YYEKEE (reference sequence). This CDR3 has 15 residues. This chain's CDR3 is CASSPGGNSNQPQHF. The CDR3 bases are TGTGCCAGCAGCCCGGGCGGGAATAGCAATCAGCCCCAGCATTTT.

V gene TRBV11-2 combines with J gene TRBJ2-2; 10 positions agree with TRBD2. Germline loops: CDR1 SGHAT, CDR2 FQNNGV. Trimming cost V 3 bases and J 8 bases; bases outside gene matches: 12. This CDR3 comprises 17 residues. Here the CDR3 reads CASSLELLAGTVGELFF. CDR3 nucleotides: TGTGCCAGCAGCTTGGAATTACTAGCGGGAACGGTAGGGGAGCTGTTTTTT.

V gene TRBV14 combines with J gene TRBJ2-7; D is possibly TRBD2 (5 bases). CDR1 and CDR2 from the germline V gene are SGHDN and FVKESK. Trimming left V 3 bases short and J 1 base short, with 16 bases between. The CDR3 length is 16 residues. Here the CDR3 reads CASSHPTDGGSYEQYF. CDR3 nucleotide sequence: TGTGCCAGCAGCCATCCAACGGACGGAGGATCCTACGAGCAGTACTTC.

The chain uses TRBV2 and TRBJ2-4; 8 nucleotides match TRBD1. The CDR3 totals 13 residues. Germline assignment: CDR1 SNHLY and CDR2 FYNNEI. Losses at the gene ends were 9 bases for V and 6 bases for J; bases not matched to a gene: 7. The CDR3 bases are TGTGCCAGTAGACAGGGGACAAGAAACATTCAGTACTTC. Its protein product is CASRQGTRNIQYF. Full variable domain (remainder filled in from reference TRBV2 and TRBJ2-4): EPEVTQTPSHQVTQMGQEVILRCVPISNHLYFYWYRQILGQKVEFLVSFYNNEISEKSEIFDDQFSVERPDGSNFTLKIRSTKLEDSAMYFCASRQGTRNIQYFGAGTRLSVL.

The chain links TRBV9 to TRBJ2-1, with 7 bases identical to TRBD2. The length of the CDR3 is 15 residues. The germline V gene encodes CDR1 SGDLS and CDR2 YYNGEE. With 0 bases clipped from V and 7 bases from J, the junction kept 7 bases outside the gene matches. CDR3 coding DNA: TGTGCCAGCAGCGTAGGGTTAGCGGGTCGTAATGAGCAGTTCTTC. It specifies CASSVGLAGRNEQFF. The variable domain in full, with the rest retrieved from reference TRBV9 and TRBJ2-1, is DSGVTQTPKHLITATGQRVTLRCSPRSGDLSVYWYQQSLDQGLQFLIQYYNGEERAKGNILERFSAQQFPDLHSELNLSSLELGDSALYFCASSVGLAGRNEQFFGPGTRLTVL.

A few counts support this clone. This chain uses TRBV4-2 with TRBJ2-3, with 12 bases lining up with TRBD2. CDR1 LGHNA and CDR2 YNFKEQ come from the germline V gene. The CDR3 extends over 16 amino acids. Trimming removed 1 base from V and 2 bases from J; junction bases left unmatched: 1. The CDR3 region has the DNA TGTGCCAGCAGCCAAGGGACTAGCGGGAACACAGATACGCAGTATTTT. Residues: CASSQGTSGNTDTQYF.

The rearrangement joins TRBV11-2 to TRBJ1-1; D may be TRBD1 (5 bases). The germline gives CDR1 SGHAT, CDR2 FQNNGV. Trimming stripped 1 base from V and 1 base from J, with 16 bases between. This CDR3 has 17 residues. This chain's CDR3 is CASSLVHRGLGNTEAFF. The CDR3, as DNA: TGTGCCAGCAGCTTAGTTCATCGGGGGTTGGGGAACACTGAAGCTTTCTTT.

This chain joins TRBV7-9 and TRBJ2-7; 7 positions match TRBD2. The germline gives CDR1 SEHNR, CDR2 FQNEAQ (reference sequence). The CDR3 extends over 16 amino acids. After removal of 1 base from V and 2 bases from J, the junction contained 8 bases not matched to a gene. The CDR3 region is CASSLVGGTGTYEQYF. The CDR3 bases are TGTGCCAGCAGCTTAGTGGGGGGGACCGGGACCTACGAGCAGTACTTC. Drawing the rest from reference TRBV7-9 and TRBJ2-7, the complete variable domain is DTGVSQNPRHKITKRGQNVTFRCDPISEHNRLYWYRQTLGQGPEFLTYFQNEAQLEKSRLLSDRFSAERPKGSFSTLEIQRTEQGDSAMYLCASSLVGGTGTYEQYFGPGTRLTVT.

The chain links TRBV27 to TRBJ2-7; D is unresolved. There are 13 residues in the CDR3. V shed 6 bases and J shed 5 bases, with 14 bases lying between them. Germline V CDR1 and CDR2: MNHEY, SMNVEV (reference sequence). CDR3 region: CASSRPPWDEQYF. In DNA form, the CDR3 reads TGTGCCAGCAGCCGCCCCCCCTGGGACGAGCAGTACTTC.

The V and J genes are TRBV19 and TRBJ1-2, with 10 bases fitting TRBD1. The CDR3 is made up of 14 amino acids. After removal of 5 bases from V and 5 bases from J, the junction contained 5 bases not matched to a gene. Germline CDR1 is LNHDA and CDR2 is SQIVND (reference sequence). In nucleotides, the CDR3 is TGTGCCAGTAGTCGACAGGGGGCAGGGTATGGCTACACCTTC. It yields the protein CASSRQGAGYGYTF.